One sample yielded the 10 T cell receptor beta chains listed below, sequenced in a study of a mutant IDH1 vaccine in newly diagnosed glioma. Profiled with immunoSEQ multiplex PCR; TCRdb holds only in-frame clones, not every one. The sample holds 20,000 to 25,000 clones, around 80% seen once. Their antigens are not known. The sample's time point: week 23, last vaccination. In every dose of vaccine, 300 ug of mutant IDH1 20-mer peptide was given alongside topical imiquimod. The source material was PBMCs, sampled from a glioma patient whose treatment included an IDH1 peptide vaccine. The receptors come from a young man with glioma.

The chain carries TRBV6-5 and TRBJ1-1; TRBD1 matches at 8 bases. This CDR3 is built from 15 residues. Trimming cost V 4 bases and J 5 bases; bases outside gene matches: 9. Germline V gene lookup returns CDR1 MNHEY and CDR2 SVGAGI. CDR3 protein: CASSFPGQGATEAFF. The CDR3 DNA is TGTGCCAGCAGTTTCCCGGGCCAGGGGGCTACTGAAGCTTTCTTT.

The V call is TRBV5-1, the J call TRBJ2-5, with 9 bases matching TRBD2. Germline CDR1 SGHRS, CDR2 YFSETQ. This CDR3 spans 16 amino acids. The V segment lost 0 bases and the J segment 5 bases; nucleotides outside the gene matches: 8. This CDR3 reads CASSLGSSGVPETQYF. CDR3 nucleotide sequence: TGCGCCAGCAGCTTGGGATCTAGCGGGGTCCCTGAGACCCAGTACTTC.

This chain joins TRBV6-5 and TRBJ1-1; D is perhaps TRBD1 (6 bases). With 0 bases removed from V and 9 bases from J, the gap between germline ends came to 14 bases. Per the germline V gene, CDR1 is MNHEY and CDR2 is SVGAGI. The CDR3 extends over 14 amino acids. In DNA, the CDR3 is TGTGCCAGCAGTTACTCGAGACAGGTCGAACAAGCTTTCTTT. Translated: CASSYSRQVEQAFF.

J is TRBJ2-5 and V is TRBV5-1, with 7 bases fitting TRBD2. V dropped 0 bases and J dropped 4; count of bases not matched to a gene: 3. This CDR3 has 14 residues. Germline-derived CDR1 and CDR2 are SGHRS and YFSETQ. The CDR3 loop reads CASSLGQRGETQYF. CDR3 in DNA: TGCGCCAGCAGCTTGGGACAGCGGGGAGAGACCCAGTACTTC.

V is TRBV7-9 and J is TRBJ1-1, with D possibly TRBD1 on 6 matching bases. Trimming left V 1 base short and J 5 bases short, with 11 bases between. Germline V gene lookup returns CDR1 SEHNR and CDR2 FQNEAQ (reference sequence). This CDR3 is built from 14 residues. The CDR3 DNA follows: TGTGCCAGCAGCTTAGTTCCAGGGGAGACTGAAGCTTTCTTT. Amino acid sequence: CASSLVPGETEAFF.

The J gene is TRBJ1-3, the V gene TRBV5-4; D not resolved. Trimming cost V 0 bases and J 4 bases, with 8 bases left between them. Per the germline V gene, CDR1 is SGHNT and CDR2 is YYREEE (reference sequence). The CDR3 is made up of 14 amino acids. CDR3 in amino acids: CASSLEGRGNTIYF. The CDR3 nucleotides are TGTGCCAGCAGCTTGGAAGGCAGGGGAAACACCATATATTTT.

The CDR3 sequence is CASSYSSSGGYEQYF. The CDR3 DNA is TGTGCCAGCAGTTACTCGAGTAGCGGGGGGTACGAGCAGTACTTC. The chain joins TRBV6-5 to TRBJ2-7; 10 nucleotides align to TRBD2. The germline CDR1 and CDR2 sequences are MNHEY and SVGAGI. After removal of 0 bases from V and 4 bases from J, the junction contained 3 bases not matched to a gene. The CDR3 is 15 residues long.

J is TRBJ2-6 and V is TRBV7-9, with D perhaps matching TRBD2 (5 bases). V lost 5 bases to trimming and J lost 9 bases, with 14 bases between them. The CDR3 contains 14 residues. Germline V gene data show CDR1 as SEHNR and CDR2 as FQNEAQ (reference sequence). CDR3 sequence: CASSPGREVNVLTF. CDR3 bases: TGTGCCAGCAGCCCAGGCCGGGAAGTCAACGTCCTGACTTTC. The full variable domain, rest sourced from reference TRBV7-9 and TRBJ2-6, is DTGVSQNPRHKITKRGQNVTFRCDPISEHNRLYWYRQTLGQGPEFLTYFQNEAQLEKSRLLSDRFSAERPKGSFSTLEIQRTEQGDSAMYLCASSPGREVNVLTFGAGSRLTVL.

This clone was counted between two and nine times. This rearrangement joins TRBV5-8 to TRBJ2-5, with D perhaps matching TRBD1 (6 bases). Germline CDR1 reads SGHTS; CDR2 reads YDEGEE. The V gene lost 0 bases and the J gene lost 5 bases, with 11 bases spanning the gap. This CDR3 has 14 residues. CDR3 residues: CASSLEARGETQYF. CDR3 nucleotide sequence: TGTGCCAGCAGCTTGGAAGCTAGGGGGGAGACCCAGTACTTC.

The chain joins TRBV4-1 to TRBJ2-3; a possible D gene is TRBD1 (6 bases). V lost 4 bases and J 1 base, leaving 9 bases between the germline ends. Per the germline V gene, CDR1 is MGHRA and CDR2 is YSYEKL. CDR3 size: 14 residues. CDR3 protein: CASSLWTGTDTQYF. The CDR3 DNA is TGCGCCAGCAGCCTTTGGACAGGCACAGATACGCAGTATTTT.